These T cell receptor beta chains were read from a single sample in a study of blood T cell repertoires in COVID-19. Libraries were prepared by immunoSEQ multiplex PCR; TCRdb keeps only in-frame clonotypes and omits some of them. The table has roughly 300,000 clones, around 82% seen once. Sequenced sample: peripheral blood. These receptors were obtained from a woman in her fifties or sixties who had recovered from COVID-19. Each CDR3 is given with its conserved first and last residue. A D gene is named only where the DNA matches it firmly. A row's size may be missing; if present it is once, few, many or a size class.

D gene	clone size	J gene	V gene	CDR3 DNA	CDR3 protein
TRBD1	few	TRBJ2-1	TRBV7-9	TGTGCCAGCAGCCTCGGGGGACAGGGCATCAATGAGCAGTTCTTC	CASSLGGQGINEQFF
-	few	TRBJ1-6	TRBV6-5	TGTGCCAGCAGTTACGACAGAAAATATAATTCACCCCTCCACTTT	CASSYDRKYNSPLHF
TRBD2	-	TRBJ2-1	TRBV7-2	TGTGCCAGCAGCTTGCCGGGACTAGCCTATGAGCAGTTCTTC	CASSLPGLAYEQFF
TRBD2	once	TRBJ2-5	TRBV3-1/TRBV3-2	TGTGCCAGCAGCCAGCGGGAGGCCGAGACCCAGTACTTC	CASSQREAETQYF
-	few	TRBJ1-5	TRBV7-9	TGTGCCAGCAGCCCGGGGGGGTTTAGCAATCAGCCCCAGCATTTT	CASSPGGFSNQPQHF
TRBD1	-	TRBJ1-5	TRBV4-1	TGCGCCAGCAGCCCCGGACAGGGGGGGAGTCAGCCCCAGCATTTT	CASSPGQGGSQPQHF
TRBD1	once	TRBJ1-6	TRBV5-4	TGTGCCAGCAGCTTGACCCCAGGGGGGATTAATTCACCCCTCCACTTT	CASSLTPGGINSPLHF
-	-	TRBJ2-3	TRBV5-1	TGCGCCAGCAGCTTGGGGGCAGAGTCGAGCACAGATACGCAGTATTTT	CASSLGAESSTDTQYF
-	few	TRBJ1-3	TRBV7-3	TGTGCCAGCAGCTTAACGGGGAGCTCTGGAAACACCATATATTTT	CASSLTGSSGNTIYF
-	-	TRBJ2-7	TRBV10-1	TGCGCCAGCACGAGGTCGACTCACTTCTCCTACGAGCAGTACTTC	CASTRSTHFSYEQYF
-	-	TRBJ1-5	TRBV4-3	TGCGCCAGCAGCCAAGACAGGGGAAGCAATCAGCCCCAGCATTTT	CASSQDRGSNQPQHF
TRBD1	few	TRBJ1-6	TRBV6-5	TGTGCCAGCAGTTACTTTGGGACAGGGGATTCACCCCTCCACTTT	CASSYFGTGDSPLHF
TRBD2	-	TRBJ2-1	TRBV10-2	TGCGCCAGCAGTGAGACTAGCGGACGTGGGGGGGAGCAGTTCTTC	CASSETSGRGGEQFF
TRBD1	-	TRBJ1-4	TRBV2	TGTGCCAGCAGTACCGGACAGGGGTTGCCTAATGAAAAACTGTTTTTT	CASSTGQGLPNEKLFF
-	-	TRBJ1-2	TRBV3-1/TRBV3-2	TGTGCCAGCAGGCAGGGACTCGCCTATGGCTACACCTTC	CASRQGLAYGYTF
TRBD1	-	TRBJ1-2	TRBV24-1	TGTGCCACCAGTGACCACAGGACAGGGTCGAATGGCTACACCTTC	CATSDHRTGSNGYTF
-	once	TRBJ2-3	TRBV19	TGTGCCAGTAGTGGCGGAGGGGCTGGGGGAGATACGCAGTATTTT	CASSGGGAGGDTQYF
TRBD1	once	TRBJ1-2	TRBV19	TGTGCCAGTGCTCGGGACAGGGGACTTTTTAACTATGGCTACACCTTC	CASARDRGLFNYGYTF
-	few	TRBJ2-2	TRBV10-3	TGTGCCATCAGTGAAAGGGGGATGGACACCGGGGAGCTGTTTTTT	CAISERGMDTGELFF
TRBD2	-	TRBJ2-6	TRBV7-9	TGTGCCAGCGCACTAGCGCACTCTGGGGCCAACGTCCTGACTTTC	CASALAHSGANVLTF
TRBD1	once	TRBJ1-2	TRBV6-5	TGTGCCAGCAGTCCTACAGGGGACTATGGCTACACCTTC	CASSPTGDYGYTF
-	-	TRBJ1-6	TRBV28	TGTGCCAGCAGTCCACAGGGACACTCCTCCTATAATTCACCCCTCCACTTT	CASSPQGHSSYNSPLHF
-	-	TRBJ2-1	TRBV28	TGTGCCAGCAGTTTTCAGGATTACAATGAGCAGTTCTTC	CASSFQDYNEQFF
TRBD1	-	TRBJ1-2	TRBV28	TGTGCCAGCAGTTCTCCCCAGGGGGCTCCAACGTCGGACTATGGCTACACCTTC	CASSSPQGAPTSDYGYTF
TRBD2	-	TRBJ2-7	TRBV7-2	TGTGCCAGCAGCGTCGGGGGGACCAGCTCCTACGAGCAGTACTTC	CASSVGGTSSYEQYF
TRBD2	-	TRBJ2-3	TRBV6-5	TGTGCCAGCAGTTCGGGGACTAGCGGGGTTCGGGGGTATTTT	CASSSGTSGVRGYF
-	-	TRBJ2-1	TRBV23-1	TGCGCCAGCAGTCAGACGCCGGGACAAAGCAATGAGCAGTTCTTC	CASSQTPGQSNEQFF
-	-	TRBJ2-1	TRBV7-2	TGTGCCAGCAGCCAGGGGCTAGCGGTATACAATGAGCAGTTCTTC	CASSQGLAVYNEQFF
TRBD1	-	TRBJ1-2	TRBV6-2/TRBV6-3	TGTGCCAGCAGTTCGACAGGGAACTATGGCTACACCTTC	CASSSTGNYGYTF
-	-	TRBJ1-1	TRBV30	TGTGCCTGGGTACTGGGGCGGAATGAAGCTTTCTTT	CAWVLGRNEAFF
-	-	TRBJ1-4	TRBV4-3	TGCGCCAGCAGCCAAGAAGGTAGTGGACTTCTCCCTAATGAAAAACTGTTTTTT	CASSQEGSGLLPNEKLFF
-	few	TRBJ2-3	TRBV11-2	TGTGCCAGCAGCTTAGCAGTTGGGCAGGTGGTAGATACGCAGTATTTT	CASSLAVGQVVDTQYF
-	-	TRBJ2-2	TRBV5-8	TGTGCCAGCAGCTTGTCCTCCGGGGGTGCCGGGGAGCTGTTTTTT	CASSLSSGGAGELFF
TRBD2	-	TRBJ2-1	TRBV24-1	TGTGCCACCAGTGCATCACAAGGGGAGGGACGCTACAATGAGCAGTTCTTC	CATSASQGEGRYNEQFF
TRBD1	-	TRBJ2-7	TRBV7-9	TGTGCCAGCAGCCTAGGGACCGGGACAGGGGACGAGCAGTACTTC	CASSLGTGTGDEQYF
-	-	TRBJ2-3	TRBV12-3/TRBV12-4	TGTGCCAGCAGCCTAGTTCCCGATACGCAGTATTTT	CASSLVPDTQYF
-	-	TRBJ1-5	TRBV28	TGTGCCAGTTGCGCAGGTATTGGCAATCAGCCCCAGCATTTT	CASCAGIGNQPQHF
TRBD1	-	TRBJ1-6	TRBV27	TGTGCCAGCACTCCGGGACAGGGTATCGCACCCCTCCACTTT	CASTPGQGIAPLHF
-	-	TRBJ1-5	TRBV28	TGTGCCAGCAGTCTACTCTACGAGGGTCAGCCCCAGCATTTT	CASSLLYEGQPQHF
TRBD1	-	TRBJ1-2	TRBV5-4	TGTGCCAGCAGCTCCCGGGACAGGGGTAACTATGGCTACACCTTC	CASSSRDRGNYGYTF
TRBD1	-	TRBJ1-5	TRBV28	TGTGCCAGCAGTTTTCGGGGACAGCCCCCCAATCAGCCCCAGCATTTT	CASSFRGQPPNQPQHF
TRBD1	-	TRBJ1-5	TRBV27	TGTGCCAGCAGGGGACAGATCAATCAGCCCCAGCATTTT	CASRGQINQPQHF
TRBD1	-	TRBJ2-5	TRBV23-1	TGCGCCAGCACGCCCCCCCGATTTCATAGGACAGGCCAAGAGACCCAGTACTTC	CASTPPRFHRTGQETQYF
TRBD2	-	TRBJ2-2	TRBV19	TGTGCCAGTAGTATTAATAAGGGGCTAGCGGGAGATCTAGTTGGGACCGGGGAGCTGTTTTTT	CASSINKGLAGDLVGTGELFF
-	-	TRBJ1-2	TRBV6-1	TGTGCCAGCAGTGAATGGCAGTCCTATGGCTACACCTTC	CASSEWQSYGYTF
-	-	TRBJ2-1	TRBV4-1	TGCGCCAGCAGCCAAGACCCGGGGTGGTATGAGCAGTTCTTC	CASSQDPGWYEQFF
TRBD1	-	TRBJ2-7	TRBV9	TGTGCCAGCAGCGTAGCTTCCCGGACAGGGGATGGTGAGCAGTACTTC	CASSVASRTGDGEQYF
TRBD2	-	TRBJ2-7	TRBV19	TGTGCCAGTAGTATCGGACTAGCGGGAGGGTACGAGCAGTACTTC	CASSIGLAGGYEQYF
TRBD2	once	TRBJ2-1	TRBV4-3	TGCGCCAGCAGCCAGGCTTCCCGGGGGGTAAGCTCCTACAATGAGCAGTTCTTC	CASSQASRGVSSYNEQFF
-	-	TRBJ1-3	TRBV4-3	TGCGCCAGCAGCCCGGTGTGGGACTATACCGAGAAGGGAAACACCATATATTTT	CASSPVWDYTEKGNTIYF
-	-	TRBJ1-2	TRBV24-1	TGTGCCACCAGTGATTTTCTGACAGACTACACCTTC	CATSDFLTDYTF
-	-	TRBJ2-3	TRBV28	TGTGCCAGCAGTTTAGGTCCAGATAGCACAGATACGCAGTATTTT	CASSLGPDSTDTQYF